This is a list of T cell receptor beta chains from one sample in a study of HIV-infected children after antiretroviral therapy interruption. TCRdb re-derived calls from the 3' RACE reads in MiXCR, one entry per CDR3 protein. The sample consists of about 86,000 distinct CDR3 sequences, roughly 6.4% of them appearing once. The specimen was CD45RA+ CD4+ T cells from PBMCs, pooled from several time points, collected from a donor given antiretroviral therapy, either interrupted or continuous. These receptors were obtained from a pool of human donors with HIV. Both conserved end residues are part of each CDR3. Each record gives: D gene, clone size, V gene, J gene, CDR3 DNA, CDR3 protein. D genes are given only for firm matches. Rows give clone size only sometimes, using once, few, many, or a class for an expanded clone.

d_call: -
clone_size: many
v_call: TRBV10-3
j_call: TRBJ1-1
cdr3_nt: TGTGCCATCAGTGAGTCGGGGTCGGCGCCGGCTACCTTT
cdr3_aa: CAISESGSAPATF

d_call: -
clone_size: many
v_call: TRBV29-1
j_call: TRBJ2-7
cdr3_nt: TGCAGCGTTGAGAACCTCTACGAGCAGTACTTC
cdr3_aa: CSVENLYEQYF

d_call: -
clone_size: -
v_call: TRBV20-1
j_call: TRBJ1-1
cdr3_nt: TGCAGTGCTAGGGAACAATGGGCTTTCTTT
cdr3_aa: CSAREQWAFF

d_call: -
clone_size: -
v_call: TRBV20-1
j_call: TRBJ2-3
cdr3_nt: TGCAGTGCTACCACATCCAGGGGGGCAGATACGCAGTATTTT
cdr3_aa: CSATTSRGADTQYF

d_call: TRBD1
clone_size: many
v_call: TRBV7-3
j_call: TRBJ2-7
cdr3_nt: TGTGCCAGCAGCTTCGACAGGGGGAGTTACGAGCAGTACTTC
cdr3_aa: CASSFDRGSYEQYF

d_call: -
clone_size: few
v_call: TRBV6-4
j_call: TRBJ1-1
cdr3_nt: TGTGCCAGCAGGACAGGTATCAACACTGAAGCTTTCTTT
cdr3_aa: CASRTGINTEAFF

d_call: TRBD1
clone_size: many
v_call: TRBV6-9
j_call: TRBJ1-6
cdr3_nt: TGTGCCAGCAGTTCCTTGGACAGGGAGGTTTCCTATAATTCACCCCTCCACTTT
cdr3_aa: CASSSLDREVSYNSPLHF

d_call: TRBD2
clone_size: many
v_call: TRBV19
j_call: TRBJ2-5
cdr3_nt: TGTGCCAGTAGTATTTCTAGCGGACAAGAGACCCAGTACTTC
cdr3_aa: CASSISSGQETQYF

d_call: TRBD2
clone_size: few
v_call: TRBV7-9
j_call: TRBJ2-7
cdr3_nt: TGTGCCAGTCACCTAAACCGGACTAGCAGCGAGCAGTACTTC
cdr3_aa: CASHLNRTSSEQYF

d_call: -
clone_size: -
v_call: TRBV5-1
j_call: TRBJ1-6
cdr3_nt: TGCGCCAGCAGCTTGGCCCCACAGAAGAGCTCCTATAATTCACCCCTCCACTTT
cdr3_aa: CASSLAPQKSSYNSPLHF

d_call: TRBD2
clone_size: many
v_call: TRBV12-3/TRBV12-4
j_call: TRBJ2-1
cdr3_nt: TGTGCCAGCAGTTCGCGACTAGCGGGGGGATTATACAATGAGCAGTTCTTC
cdr3_aa: CASSSRLAGGLYNEQFF

d_call: TRBD1
clone_size: many
v_call: TRBV20-1
j_call: TRBJ1-4
cdr3_nt: TGCAGTGTAAGGGGGCGTAATGAAAAACTGTTTTTT
cdr3_aa: CSVRGRNEKLFF

d_call: -
clone_size: few
v_call: TRBV12-3/TRBV12-4
j_call: TRBJ1-5
cdr3_nt: TGTGCCAGCGCCCCGGTTGGGAGCAATCAGCCCCAGCATTTT
cdr3_aa: CASAPVGSNQPQHF

d_call: TRBD2
clone_size: many
v_call: TRBV6-6
j_call: TRBJ2-1
cdr3_nt: TGTGCCAGCAGACCGACTAGCGGGAGAGTCGAGAAATCCTACAATGAGCAGTTCTTC
cdr3_aa: CASRPTSGRVEKSYNEQFF

d_call: TRBD1
clone_size: many
v_call: TRBV18
j_call: TRBJ2-7
cdr3_nt: TGTGCCAGCTCACAGTTCCGGACAGGGGGCGATGAGCAGTACTTC
cdr3_aa: CASSQFRTGGDEQYF

d_call: -
clone_size: few
v_call: TRBV5-1
j_call: TRBJ2-3
cdr3_nt: TGCGCCAGCAGCTTGGCAAAGGATACAGATACGCAGTATTTT
cdr3_aa: CASSLAKDTDTQYF

d_call: TRBD2
clone_size: many
v_call: TRBV5-4
j_call: TRBJ2-3
cdr3_nt: TGTGCCAGCACCTCTAGGACTAGCGGGGGGGCGCCGCAGTATTTT
cdr3_aa: CASTSRTSGGAPQYF

d_call: -
clone_size: many
v_call: TRBV6-1
j_call: TRBJ2-3
cdr3_nt: TGTGCCAGCAGTGTTGCGGGGAGCACAGATACGCAGTATTTT
cdr3_aa: CASSVAGSTDTQYF

d_call: -
clone_size: -
v_call: TRBV19
j_call: TRBJ1-5
cdr3_nt: TGTGCCACCGGGGGTGGTTTGAGGAGTCAGCCCCAGCATTTT
cdr3_aa: CATGGGLRSQPQHF

d_call: TRBD1
clone_size: many
v_call: TRBV6-6
j_call: TRBJ1-1
cdr3_nt: TGTGCCAGCAGTTACCCGGGGAACAGGGGAGGGAACACTGAAGCTTTCTTT
cdr3_aa: CASSYPGNRGGNTEAFF

d_call: TRBD1
clone_size: many
v_call: TRBV27
j_call: TRBJ1-2
cdr3_nt: TGTGCCAGCAGTTTGGACAGGGTAGTTGGCTACACCTTC
cdr3_aa: CASSLDRVVGYTF

d_call: -
clone_size: many
v_call: TRBV6-6
j_call: TRBJ2-1
cdr3_nt: TGTGCCAGCAGTTACTCCGGGTCCAATGAGCAGTTCTTC
cdr3_aa: CASSYSGSNEQFF

d_call: TRBD2
clone_size: medium-sized
v_call: TRBV20-1
j_call: TRBJ2-1
cdr3_nt: TGCAGTGCTAGCGGGGCCCAAGCGGGAGCCTACAATGAGCAGTTCTTC
cdr3_aa: CSASGAQAGAYNEQFF

d_call: TRBD1
clone_size: medium-sized
v_call: TRBV5-1
j_call: TRBJ1-2
cdr3_nt: TGCGCCAGCAGCGCGGGGACAGACTATGGCTACACCTTC
cdr3_aa: CASSAGTDYGYTF

d_call: -
clone_size: -
v_call: TRBV7-9
j_call: TRBJ2-7
cdr3_nt: TGCGCCAGCAGCTTGGCCCTACACAGGGCCCCCTACGAGCAGTACTTC
cdr3_aa: CASSLALHRAPYEQYF

d_call: -
clone_size: many
v_call: TRBV5-1
j_call: TRBJ2-7
cdr3_nt: TGCGCCAGCAGCTTGGGCGTCACCTCCTACGAGCAGTACTTC
cdr3_aa: CASSLGVTSYEQYF

d_call: -
clone_size: many
v_call: TRBV7-3
j_call: TRBJ1-1
cdr3_nt: TGTGCCAGCAGCTTAACAAACAGTGCCACTGAAGCTTTCTTT
cdr3_aa: CASSLTNSATEAFF

d_call: -
clone_size: -
v_call: TRBV6-6
j_call: TRBJ2-5
cdr3_nt: TGTGCCAGCAGCGGGCATCGGGGGTCTGAGACCCAGTACTTC
cdr3_aa: CASSGHRGSETQYF

d_call: TRBD2
clone_size: many
v_call: TRBV7-9
j_call: TRBJ2-7
cdr3_nt: TGTGCCAGCAGCTTAGGACTAGCGGGGGTCGAGCAGTACTTC
cdr3_aa: CASSLGLAGVEQYF

d_call: -
clone_size: many
v_call: TRBV20-1
j_call: TRBJ1-5
cdr3_nt: TGCAGTGCTAGAGGAGGAGGGACACATAGCAATCAGCCCCAGCATTTT
cdr3_aa: CSARGGGTHSNQPQHF

d_call: -
clone_size: many
v_call: TRBV6-6
j_call: TRBJ1-5
cdr3_nt: TGTGCCAGCAGTTACCCCCCAGATCAGCCCCAGCATTTT
cdr3_aa: CASSYPPDQPQHF

d_call: TRBD1
clone_size: many
v_call: TRBV19
j_call: TRBJ2-4
cdr3_nt: TGTGCCAGTAGTAACAAACCGACAGGGGTGGCCAAAAACATTCAGTACTTC
cdr3_aa: CASSNKPTGVAKNIQYF

d_call: -
clone_size: many
v_call: TRBV10-3
j_call: TRBJ1-1
cdr3_nt: TGTGCCATCAGTTCTCCCTCAGACAGGAACACTGAAGCTTTCTTT
cdr3_aa: CAISSPSDRNTEAFF